The present TCR beta chain was sequenced within a study of metastatic and nonmetastatic thyroid tumors. Overall study context: Comparison of repertoires was carried out across blood and tumor or nodule tissue from malignant and benign thyroid patients.

MiXCR reprocessed the PCR reads for TCRdb. The repertoire includes some 15,000 clones, about a quarter of them detected once, and more than 10% sits in the top ten. CDR1 and CDR2 from the germline V gene are SEHNR and FQNEAQ (reference sequence). This CDR3 is built from 14 residues. Trimming removed 6 bases at V and 0 bases at J, with 11 bases between. Thyroid surgery took place with no prior treatment in any patient. This clone has ten or more counts. One base away lies a much larger clone, so this may be a sequencing read error. This same CDR3 is encoded by further DNA sequences in the sample. Material: tumor tissue. This TCR came from a female donor with papillary thyroid cancer or a benign thyroid nodule (not recorded which). Some clones in this sample may be carry-over from other donors' samples. V and J are TRBV7-9 and TRBJ1-1; D is ambiguous. The DNA for the CDR3 is TGTGCCAGCAGACCACCGTGGGTGAACACTGAAGCTTTCTTT. Residues: CASRPPWVNTEAFF.